This entry lists 14 T cell receptor beta chains sequenced from one sample in a study of CD8+CD57+ T cells in acquired aplastic anemia. Previously, flow cytometry had revealed CD8+CD57+ cell expansion in the patients chosen for sequencing. Profiles of TCR beta VDJ and CDR3 were generated from a genomic DNA template. TCRdb independently ran MiXCR on the reads; one entry per CDR3 protein. There are some 200,000 distinct CDR3 sequences in the sample; more than 45% occur only once, and approximately 9.4% lies in the top ten. The sample taken for sequencing was sorted CD4+, CD8+, or CD8+CD57+ T cells (not recorded which) from PBMCs. The receptor set was obtained from a human donor with aplastic anemia.

This clonotype was detected ten times or more. The V call is TRBV14, the J call TRBJ1-1; D ambiguous. This CDR3 has 15 residues. Looked up from germline, CDR1 is SGHDN and CDR2 is FVKESK. Trimming removed 5 bases at V and 1 base at J, with 14 bases between. For the CDR3, the DNA is TGTGCCAGCAGCGATCCTGGACGGTCGAACACTGAAGCTTTCTTT. It translates to CASSDPGRSNTEAFF.

This clonotype was detected a few times. The rearrangement uses TRBV5-8 and TRBJ2-5; 9 nucleotides match TRBD2. The CDR3 has 16 residues. V was pared by 0 bases and J by 5 bases, with 8 bases of the junction left unmatched. Looked up from germline, CDR1 is SGHTS and CDR2 is YDEGEE. The CDR3 sequence: CASSLDSRGGGETQYF. The CDR3, as DNA: TGTGCCAGCAGCTTGGATTCGCGGGGGGGCGGCGAGACCCAGTACTTC.

This clonotype was seen once. The V and J genes are TRBV4-3 and TRBJ2-7; D is undetermined. V lost 1 base and J 6 bases, leaving 7 bases between the germline ends. The CDR3 covers 12 residues. Germline lookup yields CDR1 LGHNA and CDR2 YSLEER. CDR3 protein: CASSQGASEQYF. The DNA for the CDR3 is TGCGCCAGCAGCCAAGGGGCGAGCGAGCAGTACTTC.

V and J are TRBV7-9 and TRBJ1-6; D not certain. CDR1 is SEHNR, CDR2 FQNEAQ, per germline (reference sequence). Trimming stripped 1 base from V and 8 bases from J, with 12 bases between. The CDR3 consists of 15 residues. The CDR3, as DNA: TGTGCCAGCAGCTTAGAGGTGGGAATCGATTCACCCCTCCACTTT. Its protein product is CASSLEVGIDSPLHF.

The genes are TRBV29-1 and TRBJ2-7; D may be TRBD2 (6 bases). V lost 6 bases and J 0 bases, leaving 12 bases between the germline ends. Germline loops: CDR1 SQVTM, CDR2 ANQGSEA. CDR3 length: 13 residues. The chain's CDR3 is CSVRLAFSYEQYF. The CDR3 coding sequence is TGCAGCGTCCGGCTAGCGTTCTCCTACGAGCAGTACTTC.

The rearrangement links TRBV2 to TRBJ2-3; D is possibly TRBD1 or TRBD2 (6 bases each). Germline assignment: CDR1 SNHLY and CDR2 FYNNEI. CDR3 length equals 15 residues. Trimming left V 4 bases short and J 3 bases short, with 14 bases between. This CDR3 is CASSVPGEVTDTQYF. The CDR3 DNA follows: TGTGCCAGCAGTGTCCCAGGGGAGGTAACAGATACGCAGTATTTT.

This clonotype was picked up many times. The rearrangement links TRBV6-2 or TRBV6-3 to TRBJ2-3; D not certain. The CDR3 length is 14 residues. V lost 3 bases to trimming and J lost 2 bases, with 9 bases between them. Germline lookup yields CDR1 MNHEY and CDR2 SVGEGT. The CDR3 loop is CASSYRQLTDTQYF. CDR3 coding DNA: TGTGCCAGCAGTTATCGGCAGCTCACAGATACGCAGTATTTT.

This clonotype has just a few counts. The DNA for the CDR3 is TGTGCCAGTCGAAAGGGACTAGCGGGTACCGGGGAGCTGTTTTTT. Translated: CASRKGLAGTGELFF. This rearrangement joins TRBV6-2 or TRBV6-3 to TRBJ2-2; TRBD2 agrees at 12 bases. V dropped 9 bases and J dropped 5; count of bases not matched to a gene: 7. Germline CDR1 is MNHEY and CDR2 is SVGEGT. This CDR3 spans 15 amino acids.

This clonotype was seen at least ten times. The chain recombines TRBV5-1 with TRBJ2-6, with D perhaps assigned TRBD1 or TRBD2 (5 bases each). Germline V lookup: CDR1 SGHRS, CDR2 YFSETQ. CDR3 length: 17 amino acids. V lost 0 bases and J 2 bases, leaving 12 bases between the germline ends. DNA of the CDR3: TGCGCCAGCAGCTTGGTGGCAGGGAGCCCTGGGGCCAACGTCCTGACTTTC. Its protein is CASSLVAGSPGANVLTF.

This clonotype was observed many times. The chain uses TRBV19 and TRBJ1-5, with 9 bases aligning to TRBD1. Germline lookup yields CDR1 LNHDA and CDR2 SQIVND (reference sequence). The CDR3 extends over 15 amino acids. V lost 6 bases, J lost 9 bases, and 12 bases stayed unmatched. The CDR3: CASSLNRDRVRPQHF. The CDR3 bases are TGTGCCAGTAGCCTTAACCGGGACAGGGTAAGGCCCCAGCATTTT.

The chain employs TRBV15 and TRBJ2-3; 10 bases match TRBD1. V lost 3 bases, J lost 7 bases, and 13 bases stayed unmatched. The CDR3 loop spans 17 amino acids. In germline, CDR1 is LNHNV, CDR2 YYDKDF (reference sequence). In DNA, the CDR3 is TGTGCCACCAGCAGGAGGGGGGGCGGGACAGGGGCAAATACGCAGTATTTT. It encodes CATSRRGGGTGANTQYF.

In regard to this clonotype: A much larger clone is a single base away; this may be a read error. The J gene is TRBJ2-1, the V gene TRBV11-1; 9 nucleotides agree with TRBD2. Germline CDR1 and CDR2: SGHAT and FQDESV (reference sequence). This CDR3 is built from 15 residues. The CDR3 DNA reads TGTGCCAGCAGCTTAAATAGCGGGAGTAGTAATGAGCAGTCCTTC. As protein: CASSLNSGSSNEQSF.

The chain links TRBV9 to TRBJ2-1; D uncertain. CDR3 length equals 16 residues. Trimming shortened V by 5 bases and J by 1 base, and 16 bases separated the two germline ends. From germline, CDR1 is SGDLS and CDR2 YYNGEE. The CDR3 DNA follows: TGTGCCAGCAGTGAAGGGCCTCTGGGGTCCTACAATGAGCAGTTCTTC. Translated, it gives CASSEGPLGSYNEQFF.

The V and J genes are TRBV12-5 and TRBJ2-3, with 7 nucleotides matching TRBD1. This CDR3 comprises 14 residues. Germline CDR1 reads LGHNT; CDR2 reads FRNRAP. V trimming: 9 bases; J trimming: 2 bases; junction bases outside the gene matches: 8. The CDR3 DNA reads as TGTGCTAGCCAAAACAGGGGTTTCACAGATACGCAGTATTTT. Translated: CASQNRGFTDTQYF.